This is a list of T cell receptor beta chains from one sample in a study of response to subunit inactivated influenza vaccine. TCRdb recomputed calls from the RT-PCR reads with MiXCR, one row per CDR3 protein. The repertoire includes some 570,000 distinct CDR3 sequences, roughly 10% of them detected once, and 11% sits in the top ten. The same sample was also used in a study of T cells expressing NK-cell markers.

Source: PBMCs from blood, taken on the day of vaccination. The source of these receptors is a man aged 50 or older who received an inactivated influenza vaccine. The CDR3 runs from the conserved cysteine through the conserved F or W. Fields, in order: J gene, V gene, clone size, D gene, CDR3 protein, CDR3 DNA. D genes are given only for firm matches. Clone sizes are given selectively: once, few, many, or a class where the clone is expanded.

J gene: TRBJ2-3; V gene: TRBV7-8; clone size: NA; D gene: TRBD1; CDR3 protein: CASSVTGADTQYF; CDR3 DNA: TGTGCCAGCAGCGTCACAGGGGCAGATACGCAGTATTTT
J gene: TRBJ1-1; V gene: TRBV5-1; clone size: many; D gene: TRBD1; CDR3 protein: CASSLGQGFLSEAFF; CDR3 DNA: TGCGCCAGCAGCTTGGGACAGGGATTCCTGAGTGAAGCTTTCTTT
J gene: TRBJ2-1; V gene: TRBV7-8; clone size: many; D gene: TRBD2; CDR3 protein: CASSLLAGNLDEQFF; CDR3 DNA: TGTGCCAGCAGCCTGCTAGCGGGAAACTTGGATGAGCAGTTCTTC
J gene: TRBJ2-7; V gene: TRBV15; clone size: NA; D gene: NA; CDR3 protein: CATSGGDEQYF; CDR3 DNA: TGTGCCACCAGCGGTGGAGACGAGCAGTACTTC
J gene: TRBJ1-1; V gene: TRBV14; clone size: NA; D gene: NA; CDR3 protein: CASSQVGRGNTEAFF; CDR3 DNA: TGTGCCAGCAGCCAAGTGGGCAGGGGGAACACTGAAGCTTTCTTT
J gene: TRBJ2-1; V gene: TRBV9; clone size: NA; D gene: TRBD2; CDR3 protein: CASSATSGSAEQFF; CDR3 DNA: TGTGCCAGCAGCGCGACTAGCGGGAGCGCTGAGCAGTTCTTC
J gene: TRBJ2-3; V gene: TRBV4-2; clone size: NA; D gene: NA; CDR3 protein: CASSQAPPQQDTQYF; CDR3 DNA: TGTGCCAGCAGCCAAGCTCCCCCTCAACAAGATACGCAGTATTTT
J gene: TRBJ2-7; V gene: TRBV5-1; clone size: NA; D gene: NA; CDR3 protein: CASSEAFEQYF; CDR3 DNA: TGCGCCAGCAGCGAGGCCTTCGAGCAGTACTTC
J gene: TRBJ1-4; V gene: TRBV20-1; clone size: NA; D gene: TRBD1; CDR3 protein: CSARGQGVSEKLFF; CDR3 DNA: TGCAGTGCTAGGGGACAGGGAGTTTCTGAAAAACTGTTTTTT
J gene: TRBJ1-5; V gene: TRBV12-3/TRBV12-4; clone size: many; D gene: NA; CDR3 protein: CASSPQLGMNNQPQHF; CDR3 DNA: TGTGCCAGCAGCCCCCAATTGGGAATGAACAATCAGCCCCAGCATTTT
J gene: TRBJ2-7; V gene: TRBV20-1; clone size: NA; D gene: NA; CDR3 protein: CSAPTRLSYEQYF; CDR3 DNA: TGCAGTGCTCCAACTAGGCTTTCCTACGAGCAGTACTTC
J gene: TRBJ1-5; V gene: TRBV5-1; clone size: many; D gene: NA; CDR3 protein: CASSLVGRVRGNQPQHF; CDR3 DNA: TGCGCCAGCAGCTTGGTTGGGAGGGTTCGTGGCAATCAGCCCCAGCATTTT
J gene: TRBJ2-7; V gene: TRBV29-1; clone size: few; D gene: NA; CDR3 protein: CSVGGDYEQYF; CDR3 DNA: TGCAGCGTCGGTGGGGACTACGAGCAGTACTTC
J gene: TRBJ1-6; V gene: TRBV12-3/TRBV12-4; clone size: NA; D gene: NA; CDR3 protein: CASSLIQLNSPLHF; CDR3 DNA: TGTGCCAGCAGTTTAATCCAGTTGAATTCACCCCTCCACTTT
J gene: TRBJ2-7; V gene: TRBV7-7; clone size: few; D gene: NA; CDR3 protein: CASSLSTNRKQYF; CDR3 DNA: TGTGCCAGCAGCTTAAGCACAAACAGGAAGCAGTACTTC
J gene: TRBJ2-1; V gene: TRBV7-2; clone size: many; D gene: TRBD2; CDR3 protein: CASSLLAGSENEQFF; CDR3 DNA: TGTGCCAGCAGCTTATTAGCGGGATCTGAGAATGAGCAGTTCTTC
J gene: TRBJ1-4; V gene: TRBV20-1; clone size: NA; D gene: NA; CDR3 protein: CSASTGPWEKLFF; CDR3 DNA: TGCAGTGCTTCGACAGGCCCTTGGGAAAAACTGTTTTTT
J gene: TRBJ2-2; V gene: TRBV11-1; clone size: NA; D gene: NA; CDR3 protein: CASSLSPLRGSSTGELFF; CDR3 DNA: TGTGCCAGCAGCTTAAGCCCACTCCGGGGAAGTAGCACCGGGGAGCTGTTTTTT
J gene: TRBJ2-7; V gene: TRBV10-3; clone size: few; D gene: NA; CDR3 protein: CAISSYGGSYEQYF; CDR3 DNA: TGTGCCATCAGTTCCTATGGGGGCTCCTACGAGCAGTACTTC
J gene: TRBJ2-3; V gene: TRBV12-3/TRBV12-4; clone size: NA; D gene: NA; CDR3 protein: CASSLRGGHNTDTQYF; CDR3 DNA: TGTGCCAGCAGTTTGCGAGGGGGGCATAACACAGATACGCAGTATTTT
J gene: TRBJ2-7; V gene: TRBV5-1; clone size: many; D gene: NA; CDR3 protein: CASRTALLSEQYF; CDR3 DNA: TGCGCCAGCCGGACAGCTCTCCTTTCCGAGCAGTACTTC
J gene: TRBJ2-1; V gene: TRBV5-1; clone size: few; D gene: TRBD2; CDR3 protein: CASADSGRNEQFF; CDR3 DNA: TGCGCCAGCGCGGATAGCGGGAGAAATGAGCAGTTCTTC
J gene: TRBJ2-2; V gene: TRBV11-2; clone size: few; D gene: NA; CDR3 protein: CASSRRPEGSGNTGELFF; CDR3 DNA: TGTGCCAGCAGCCGCCGTCCGGAGGGGAGTGGGAACACCGGGGAGCTGTTTTTT
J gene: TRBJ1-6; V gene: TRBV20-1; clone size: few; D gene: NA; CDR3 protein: CSAGGNSPLHF; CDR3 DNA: TGCAGTGCTGGGGGGAATTCACCCCTCCACTTT
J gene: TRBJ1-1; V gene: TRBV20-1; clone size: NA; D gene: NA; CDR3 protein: CSASRVNTEAFF; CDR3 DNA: TGCAGTGCTAGTCGAGTGAACACTGAAGCTTTCTTT
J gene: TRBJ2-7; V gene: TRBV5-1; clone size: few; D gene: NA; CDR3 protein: CASSSLHEQYF; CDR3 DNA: TGCGCCAGCAGCTCACTCCACGAGCAGTACTTC
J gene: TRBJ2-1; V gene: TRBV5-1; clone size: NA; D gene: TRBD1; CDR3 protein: CASSSGTGGFNEQFF; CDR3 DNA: TGCGCCAGCAGTTCCGGGACAGGGGGCTTTAATGAGCAGTTCTTC
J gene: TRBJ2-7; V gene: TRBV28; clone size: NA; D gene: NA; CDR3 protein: CASSSQGGRYEQYF; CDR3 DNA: TGTGCCAGCAGTTCCCAAGGGGGAAGGTACGAGCAGTACTTC
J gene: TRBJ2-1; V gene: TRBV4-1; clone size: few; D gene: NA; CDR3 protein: CASSQAGLQVYNEQFF; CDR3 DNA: TGCGCCAGCAGCCAAGCGGGGCTACAAGTCTACAATGAGCAGTTCTTC
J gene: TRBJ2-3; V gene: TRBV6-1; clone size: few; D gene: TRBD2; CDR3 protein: CASSPQGSGSWGTDTQYF; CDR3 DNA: TGTGCCAGCAGTCCCCAGGGTAGCGGGAGCTGGGGAACAGATACGCAGTATTTT
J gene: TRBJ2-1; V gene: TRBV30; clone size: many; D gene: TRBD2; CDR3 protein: CAWIWAGVYNEQFF; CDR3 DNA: TGTGCCTGGATCTGGGCGGGGGTTTACAATGAGCAGTTCTTC
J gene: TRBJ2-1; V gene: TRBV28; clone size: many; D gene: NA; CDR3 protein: CASSLFWRGSYNEQFF; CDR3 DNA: TGTGCCAGCAGTTTATTTTGGCGGGGCTCCTACAATGAGCAGTTCTTC
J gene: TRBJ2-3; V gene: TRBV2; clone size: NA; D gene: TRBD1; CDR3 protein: CASRGQGAIADTQYF; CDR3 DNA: TGTGCCAGCAGGGGACAGGGCGCGATAGCAGATACGCAGTATTTT
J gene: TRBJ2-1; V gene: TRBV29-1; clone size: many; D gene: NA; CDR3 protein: CSGAGQNEQFF; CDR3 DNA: TGCAGCGGCGCGGGACAAAATGAGCAGTTCTTC
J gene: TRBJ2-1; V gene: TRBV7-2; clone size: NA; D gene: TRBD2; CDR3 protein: CASSSRGSGGPYNEQFF; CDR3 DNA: TGTGCCAGCAGCTCCCGGGGTAGCGGGGGTCCCTACAATGAGCAGTTCTTC
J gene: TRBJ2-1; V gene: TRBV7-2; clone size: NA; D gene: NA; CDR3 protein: CASTLRLVLAYPAEQFF; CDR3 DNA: TGTGCCAGCACCCTTCGTCTCGTCCTAGCATATCCTGCTGAGCAGTTCTTC
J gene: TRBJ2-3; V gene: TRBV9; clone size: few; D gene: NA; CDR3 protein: CASSFNPSTDTQYF; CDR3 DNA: TGTGCCAGCAGCTTCAACCCCAGCACAGATACGCAGTATTTT
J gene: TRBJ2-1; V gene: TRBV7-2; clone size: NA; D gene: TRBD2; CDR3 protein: CASSLARLTSGKGNEQFF; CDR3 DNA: TGTGCCAGCAGCTTAGCCCGACTGACTAGCGGGAAGGGCAATGAGCAGTTCTTC
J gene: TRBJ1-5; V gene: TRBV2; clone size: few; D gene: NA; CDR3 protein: CASRSEGLQPQHF; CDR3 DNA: TGTGCCAGCAGATCTGAGGGGCTTCAGCCCCAGCATTTT
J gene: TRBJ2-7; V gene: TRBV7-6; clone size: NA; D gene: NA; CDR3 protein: CASSLVSVAAGYEQYF; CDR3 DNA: TGTGCCAGCAGCTTAGTCAGCGTAGCGGCGGGCTACGAGCAGTACTTC
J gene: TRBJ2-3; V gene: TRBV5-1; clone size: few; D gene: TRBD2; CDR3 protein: CASSSRAGGRAPTDTQYF; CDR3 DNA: TGCGCCAGCAGCTCAAGAGCGGGGGGCCGAGCTCCCACAGATACGCAGTATTTT
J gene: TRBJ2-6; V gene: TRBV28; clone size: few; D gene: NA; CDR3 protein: CASRTGPSVGTSGANVLTF; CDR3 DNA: TGTGCCAGCAGAACCGGGCCCTCAGTTGGGACCTCTGGGGCCAACGTCCTGACTTTC
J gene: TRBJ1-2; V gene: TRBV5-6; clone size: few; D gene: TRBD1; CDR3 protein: CASSPLTGQEEGYGYTF; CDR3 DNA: TGTGCCAGCAGCCCCCTTACGGGACAGGAAGAAGGCTATGGCTACACCTTC
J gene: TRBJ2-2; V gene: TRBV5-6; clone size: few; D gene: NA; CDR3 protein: CASSGGITGELFF; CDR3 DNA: TGTGCCAGCAGCGGGGGTATCACCGGGGAGCTGTTTTTT
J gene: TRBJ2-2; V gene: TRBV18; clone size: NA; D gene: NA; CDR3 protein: CASSLLQRTNTGELFF; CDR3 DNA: TGTGCCAGCTCACTGTTACAGCGAACGAACACCGGGGAGCTGTTTTTT
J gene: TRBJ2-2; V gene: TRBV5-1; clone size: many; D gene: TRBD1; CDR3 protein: CASSLSGQGPGELFF; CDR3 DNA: TGCGCCAGCAGCCTTTCGGGACAGGGACCCGGGGAGCTGTTTTTT
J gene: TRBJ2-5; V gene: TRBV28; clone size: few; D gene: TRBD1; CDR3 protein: CASRTGTDQETQYF; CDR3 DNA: TGTGCCAGCAGGACCGGGACAGACCAAGAGACCCAGTACTTC
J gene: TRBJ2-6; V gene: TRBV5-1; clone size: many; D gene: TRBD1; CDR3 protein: CASSYDRAGANVLTF; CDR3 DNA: TGCGCCAGCAGCTACGACAGGGCTGGGGCCAACGTCCTGACTTTC
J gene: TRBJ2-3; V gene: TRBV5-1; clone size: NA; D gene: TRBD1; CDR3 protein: CASSLGSGQGTDTQYF; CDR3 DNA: TGCGCCAGCAGCTTAGGTTCGGGACAGGGCACAGATACGCAGTATTTT
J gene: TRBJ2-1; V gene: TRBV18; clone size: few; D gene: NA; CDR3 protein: CASSPPFSGGYNEQFF; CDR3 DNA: TGTGCCAGCTCACCACCTTTTTCTGGGGGCTACAATGAGCAGTTCTTC